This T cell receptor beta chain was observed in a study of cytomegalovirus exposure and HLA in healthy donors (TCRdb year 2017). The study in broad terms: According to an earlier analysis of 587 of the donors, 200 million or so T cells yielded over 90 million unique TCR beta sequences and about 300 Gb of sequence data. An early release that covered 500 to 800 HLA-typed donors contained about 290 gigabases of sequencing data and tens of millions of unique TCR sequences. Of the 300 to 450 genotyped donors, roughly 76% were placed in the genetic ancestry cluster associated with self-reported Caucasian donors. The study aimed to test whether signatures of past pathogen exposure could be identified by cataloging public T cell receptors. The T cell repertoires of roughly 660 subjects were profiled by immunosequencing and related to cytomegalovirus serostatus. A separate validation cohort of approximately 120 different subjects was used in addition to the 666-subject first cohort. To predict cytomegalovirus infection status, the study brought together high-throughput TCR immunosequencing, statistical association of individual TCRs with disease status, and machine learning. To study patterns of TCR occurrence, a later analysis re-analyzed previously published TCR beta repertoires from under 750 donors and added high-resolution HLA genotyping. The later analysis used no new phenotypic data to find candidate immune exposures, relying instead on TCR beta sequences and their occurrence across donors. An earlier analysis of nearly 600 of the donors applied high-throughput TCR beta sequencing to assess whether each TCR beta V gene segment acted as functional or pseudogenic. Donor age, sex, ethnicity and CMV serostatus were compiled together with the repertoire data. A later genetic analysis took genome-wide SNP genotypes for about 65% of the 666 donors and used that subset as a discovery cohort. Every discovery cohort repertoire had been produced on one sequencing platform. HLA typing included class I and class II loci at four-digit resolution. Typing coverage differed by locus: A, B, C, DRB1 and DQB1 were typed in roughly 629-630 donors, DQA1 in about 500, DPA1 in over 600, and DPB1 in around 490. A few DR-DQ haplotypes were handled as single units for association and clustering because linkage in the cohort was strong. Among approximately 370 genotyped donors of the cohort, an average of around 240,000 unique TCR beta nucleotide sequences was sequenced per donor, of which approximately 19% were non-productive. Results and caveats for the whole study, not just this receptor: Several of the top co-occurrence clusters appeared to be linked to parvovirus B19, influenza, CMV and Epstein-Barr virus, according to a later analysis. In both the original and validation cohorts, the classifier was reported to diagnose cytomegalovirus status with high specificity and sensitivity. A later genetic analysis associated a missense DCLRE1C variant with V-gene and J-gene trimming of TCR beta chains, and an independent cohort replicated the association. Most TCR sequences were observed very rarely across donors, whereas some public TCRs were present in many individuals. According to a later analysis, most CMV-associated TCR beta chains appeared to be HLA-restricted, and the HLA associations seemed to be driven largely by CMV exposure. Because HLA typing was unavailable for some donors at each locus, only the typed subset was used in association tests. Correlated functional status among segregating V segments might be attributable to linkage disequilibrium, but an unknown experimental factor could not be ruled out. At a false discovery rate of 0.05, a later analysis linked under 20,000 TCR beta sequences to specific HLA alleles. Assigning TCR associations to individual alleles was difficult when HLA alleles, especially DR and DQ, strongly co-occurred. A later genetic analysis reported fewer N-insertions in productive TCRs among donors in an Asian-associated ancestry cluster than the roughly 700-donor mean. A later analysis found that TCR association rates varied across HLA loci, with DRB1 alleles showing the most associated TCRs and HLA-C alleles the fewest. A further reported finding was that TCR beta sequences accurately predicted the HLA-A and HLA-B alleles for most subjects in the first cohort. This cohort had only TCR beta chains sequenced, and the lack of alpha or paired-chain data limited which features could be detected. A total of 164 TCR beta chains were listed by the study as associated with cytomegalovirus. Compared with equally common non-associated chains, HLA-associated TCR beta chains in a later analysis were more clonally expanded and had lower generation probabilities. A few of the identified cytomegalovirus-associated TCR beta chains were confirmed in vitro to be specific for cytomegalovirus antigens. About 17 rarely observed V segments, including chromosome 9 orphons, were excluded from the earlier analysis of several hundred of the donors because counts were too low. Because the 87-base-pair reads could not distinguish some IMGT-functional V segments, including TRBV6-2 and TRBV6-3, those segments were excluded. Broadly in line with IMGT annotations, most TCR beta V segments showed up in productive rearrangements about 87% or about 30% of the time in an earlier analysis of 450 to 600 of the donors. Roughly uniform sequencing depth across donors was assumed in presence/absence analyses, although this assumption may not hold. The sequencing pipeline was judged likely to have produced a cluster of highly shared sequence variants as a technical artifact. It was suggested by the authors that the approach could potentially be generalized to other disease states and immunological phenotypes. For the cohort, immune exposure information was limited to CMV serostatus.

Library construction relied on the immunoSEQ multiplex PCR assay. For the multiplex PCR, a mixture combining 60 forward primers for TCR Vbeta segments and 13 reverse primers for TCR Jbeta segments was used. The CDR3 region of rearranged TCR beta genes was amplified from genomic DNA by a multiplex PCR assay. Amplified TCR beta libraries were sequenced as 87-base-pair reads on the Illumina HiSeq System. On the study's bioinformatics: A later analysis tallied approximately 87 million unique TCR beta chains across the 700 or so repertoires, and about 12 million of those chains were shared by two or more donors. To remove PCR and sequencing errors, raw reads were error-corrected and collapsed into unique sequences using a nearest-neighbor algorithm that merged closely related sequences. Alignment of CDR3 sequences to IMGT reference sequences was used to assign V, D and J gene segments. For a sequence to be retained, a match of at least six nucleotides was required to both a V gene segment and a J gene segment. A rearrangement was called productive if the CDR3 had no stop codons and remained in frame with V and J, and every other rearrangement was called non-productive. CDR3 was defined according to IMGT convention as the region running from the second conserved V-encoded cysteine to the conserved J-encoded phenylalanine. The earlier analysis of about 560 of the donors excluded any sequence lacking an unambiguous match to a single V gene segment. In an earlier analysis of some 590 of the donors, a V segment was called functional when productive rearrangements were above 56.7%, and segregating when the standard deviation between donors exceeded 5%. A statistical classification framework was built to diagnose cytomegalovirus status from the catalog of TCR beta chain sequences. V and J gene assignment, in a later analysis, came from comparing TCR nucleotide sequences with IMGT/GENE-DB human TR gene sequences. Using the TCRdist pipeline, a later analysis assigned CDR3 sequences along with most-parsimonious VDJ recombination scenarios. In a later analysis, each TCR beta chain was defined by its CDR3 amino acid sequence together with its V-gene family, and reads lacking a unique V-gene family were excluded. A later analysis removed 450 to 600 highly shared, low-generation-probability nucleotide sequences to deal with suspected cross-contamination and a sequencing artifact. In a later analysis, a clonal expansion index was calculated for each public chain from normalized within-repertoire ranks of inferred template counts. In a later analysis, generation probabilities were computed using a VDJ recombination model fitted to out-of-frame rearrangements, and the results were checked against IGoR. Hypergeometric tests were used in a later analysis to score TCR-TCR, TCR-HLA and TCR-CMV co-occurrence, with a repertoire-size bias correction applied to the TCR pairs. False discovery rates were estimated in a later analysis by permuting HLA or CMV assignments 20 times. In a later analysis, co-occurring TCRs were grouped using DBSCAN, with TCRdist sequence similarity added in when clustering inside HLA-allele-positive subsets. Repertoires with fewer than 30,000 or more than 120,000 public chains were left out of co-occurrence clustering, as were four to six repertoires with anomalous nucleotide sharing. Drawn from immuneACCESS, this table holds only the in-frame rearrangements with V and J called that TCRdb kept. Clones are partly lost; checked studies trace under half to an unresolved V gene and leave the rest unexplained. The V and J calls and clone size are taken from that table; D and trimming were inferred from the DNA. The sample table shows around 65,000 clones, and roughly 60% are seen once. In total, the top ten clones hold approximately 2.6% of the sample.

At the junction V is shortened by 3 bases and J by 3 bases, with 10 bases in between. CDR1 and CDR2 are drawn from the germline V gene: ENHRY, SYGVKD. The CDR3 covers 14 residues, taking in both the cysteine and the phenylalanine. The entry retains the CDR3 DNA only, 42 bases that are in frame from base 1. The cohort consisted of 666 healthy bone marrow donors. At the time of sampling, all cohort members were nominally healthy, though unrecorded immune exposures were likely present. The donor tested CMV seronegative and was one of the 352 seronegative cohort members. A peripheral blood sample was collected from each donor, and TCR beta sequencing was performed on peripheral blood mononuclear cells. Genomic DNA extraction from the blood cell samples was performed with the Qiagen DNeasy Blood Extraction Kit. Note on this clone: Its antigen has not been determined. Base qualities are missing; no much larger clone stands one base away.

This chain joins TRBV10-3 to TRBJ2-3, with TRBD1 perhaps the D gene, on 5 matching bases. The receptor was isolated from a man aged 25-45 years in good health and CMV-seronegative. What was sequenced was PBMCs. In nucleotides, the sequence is TGTGCCATCAGTGATCAGGGTACAACAGATACGCAGTATTTT. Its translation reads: CAISDQGTTDTQYF.